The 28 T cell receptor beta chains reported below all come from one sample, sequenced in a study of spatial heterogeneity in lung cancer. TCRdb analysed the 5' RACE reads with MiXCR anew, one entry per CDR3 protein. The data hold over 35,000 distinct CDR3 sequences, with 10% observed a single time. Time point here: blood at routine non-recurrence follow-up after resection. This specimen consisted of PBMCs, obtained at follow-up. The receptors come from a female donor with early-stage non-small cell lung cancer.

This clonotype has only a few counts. The CDR3 DNA is TGTGCCAGCAGCCGGCCGCCGGGTCTTATCACAGATACGCAGTATTTT. Amino acid sequence: CASSRPPGLITDTQYF. The rearrangement joins TRBV7-9 to TRBJ2-3; unclear D gene. In germline, CDR1 is SEHNR, CDR2 FQNEAQ (reference sequence). The length of the CDR3 is 16 residues. V was clipped by 5 bases and J by 2 bases, with 17 bases between them.

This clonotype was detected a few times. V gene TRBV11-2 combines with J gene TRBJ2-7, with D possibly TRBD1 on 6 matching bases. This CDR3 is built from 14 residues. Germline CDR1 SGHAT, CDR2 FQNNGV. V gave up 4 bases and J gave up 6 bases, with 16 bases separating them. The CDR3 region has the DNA TGTGCCAGCAGCTCCATTACAGGGTTCGGCGAGCAGTACTTC. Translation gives CASSSITGFGEQYF.

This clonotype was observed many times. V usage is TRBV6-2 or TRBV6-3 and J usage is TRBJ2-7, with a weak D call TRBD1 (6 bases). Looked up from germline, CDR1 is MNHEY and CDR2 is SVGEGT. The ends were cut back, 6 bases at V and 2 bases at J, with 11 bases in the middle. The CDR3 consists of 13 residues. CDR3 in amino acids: CASSPGTPYEQYF. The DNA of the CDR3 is TGTGCCAGCAGCCCCGGGACACCCTACGAGCAGTACTTC.

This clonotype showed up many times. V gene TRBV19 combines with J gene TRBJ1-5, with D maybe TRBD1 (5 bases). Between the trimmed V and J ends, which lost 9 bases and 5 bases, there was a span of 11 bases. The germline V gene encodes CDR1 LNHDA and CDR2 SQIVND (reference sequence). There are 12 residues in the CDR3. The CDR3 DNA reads TGTGCCAGCACCATGGGGCATCAGCCCCAGCATTTT. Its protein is CASTMGHQPQHF.

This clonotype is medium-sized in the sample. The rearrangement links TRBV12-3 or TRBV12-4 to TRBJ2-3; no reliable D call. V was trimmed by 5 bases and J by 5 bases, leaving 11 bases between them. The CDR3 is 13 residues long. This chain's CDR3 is CASSLYSQDTQYF. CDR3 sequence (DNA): TGTGCCAGCAGTCTTTACAGTCAAGATACGCAGTATTTT.

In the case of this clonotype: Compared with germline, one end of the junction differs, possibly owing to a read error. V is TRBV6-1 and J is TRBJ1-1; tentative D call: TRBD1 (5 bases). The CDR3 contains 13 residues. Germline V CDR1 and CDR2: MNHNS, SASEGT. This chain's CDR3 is CASSDRVYTEAFF. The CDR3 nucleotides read TGTGCCAGTAGTGACAGAGTCTACACTGAAGCTTTCTTT.

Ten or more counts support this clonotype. CDR3 in amino acids: CSANPAAGGFHGYTF. CDR3 in DNA: TGCAGTGCTAACCCAGCCGCAGGGGGCTTTCATGGCTACACCTTC. This chain connects TRBV20-1 to TRBJ1-2, with 8 bases fitting TRBD1. The CDR3 has 15 amino acids. Losses at the gene ends were 4 bases for V and 6 bases for J; bases not matched to a gene: 13. The germline V gene encodes CDR1 DFQATT and CDR2 SNEGSKA (reference sequence).

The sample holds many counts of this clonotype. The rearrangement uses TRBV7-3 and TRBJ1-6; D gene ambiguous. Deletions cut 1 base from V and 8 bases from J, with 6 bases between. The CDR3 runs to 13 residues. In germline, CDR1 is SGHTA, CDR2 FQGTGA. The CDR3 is CASSLIRDSPLHF. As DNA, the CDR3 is TGTGCCAGCAGCTTAATCCGGGATTCACCCCTCCACTTT.

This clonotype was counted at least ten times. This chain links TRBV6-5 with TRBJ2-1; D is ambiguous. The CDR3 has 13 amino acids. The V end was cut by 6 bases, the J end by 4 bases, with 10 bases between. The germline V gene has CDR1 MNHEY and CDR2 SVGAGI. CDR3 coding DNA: TGTGCCAGCAGCGACGGGTCTTACAATGAGCAGTTCTTC. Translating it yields CASSDGSYNEQFF.

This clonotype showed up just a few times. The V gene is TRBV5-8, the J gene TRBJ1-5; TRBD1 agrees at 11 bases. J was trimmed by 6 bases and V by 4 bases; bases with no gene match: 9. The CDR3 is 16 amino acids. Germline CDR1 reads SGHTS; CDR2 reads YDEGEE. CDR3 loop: CASSLPVGTGGQPQHF. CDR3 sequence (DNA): TGTGCCAGCAGCCTCCCGGTGGGGACAGGGGGTCAGCCCCAGCATTTT.

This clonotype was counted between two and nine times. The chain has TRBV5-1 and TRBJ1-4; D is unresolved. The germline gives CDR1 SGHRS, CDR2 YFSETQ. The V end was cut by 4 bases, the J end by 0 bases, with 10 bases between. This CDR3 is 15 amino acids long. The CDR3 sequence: CASSRNDPTNEKLFF. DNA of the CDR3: TGCGCCAGCAGCCGTAACGACCCAACTAATGAAAAACTGTTTTTT. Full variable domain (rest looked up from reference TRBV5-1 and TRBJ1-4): KAGVTQTPRYLIKTRGQQVTLSCSPISGHRSVSWYQQTPGQGLQFLFEYFSETQRNKGNFPGRFSGRQFSNSRSEMNVSTLELGDSALYLCASSRNDPTNEKLFFGSGTQLSVL.

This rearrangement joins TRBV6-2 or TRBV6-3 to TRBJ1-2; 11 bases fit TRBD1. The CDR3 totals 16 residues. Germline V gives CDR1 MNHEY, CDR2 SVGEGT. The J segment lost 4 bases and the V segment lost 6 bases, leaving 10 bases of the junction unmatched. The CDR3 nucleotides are TGTGCCAGCAGCGTAAGGACAGGGGGCGCCGGCTATGGCTACACCTTC. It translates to CASSVRTGGAGYGYTF.

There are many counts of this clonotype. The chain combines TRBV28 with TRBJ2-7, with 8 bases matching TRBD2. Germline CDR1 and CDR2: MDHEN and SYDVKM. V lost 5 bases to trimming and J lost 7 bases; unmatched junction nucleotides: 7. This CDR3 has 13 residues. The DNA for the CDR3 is TGTGCCAGCAGTCGGGGGGGAACAGGGGAGCAGTACTTC. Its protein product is CASSRGGTGEQYF.

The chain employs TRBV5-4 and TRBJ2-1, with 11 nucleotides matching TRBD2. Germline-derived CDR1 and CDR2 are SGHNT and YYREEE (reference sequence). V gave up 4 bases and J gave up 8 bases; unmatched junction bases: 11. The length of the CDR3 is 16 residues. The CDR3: CASSIIAGGRRDEQFF. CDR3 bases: TGTGCCAGCAGCATAATAGCGGGGGGGCGCAGAGATGAGCAGTTCTTC.

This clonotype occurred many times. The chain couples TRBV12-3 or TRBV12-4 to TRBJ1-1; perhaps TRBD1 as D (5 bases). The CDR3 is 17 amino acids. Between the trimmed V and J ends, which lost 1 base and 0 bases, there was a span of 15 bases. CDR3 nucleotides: TGTGCCAGCAGTTTAGAGGGGATTCCGCCAATGAACACTGAAGCTTTCTTT. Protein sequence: CASSLEGIPPMNTEAFF.

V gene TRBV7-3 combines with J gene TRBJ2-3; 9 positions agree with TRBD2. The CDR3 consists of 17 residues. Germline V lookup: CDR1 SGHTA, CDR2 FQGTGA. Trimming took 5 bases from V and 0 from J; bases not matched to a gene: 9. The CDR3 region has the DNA TGTGCCAGCAGCCCCCGGCTAGCGGGGTATAGCACAGATACGCAGTATTTT. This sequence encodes CASSPRLAGYSTDTQYF.

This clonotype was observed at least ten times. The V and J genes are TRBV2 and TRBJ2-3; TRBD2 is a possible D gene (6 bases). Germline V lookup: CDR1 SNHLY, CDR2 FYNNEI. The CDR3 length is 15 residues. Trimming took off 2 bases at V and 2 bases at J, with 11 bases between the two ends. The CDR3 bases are TGTGCCAGCAGTGAACGCGGGACCATCACAGATACGCAGTATTTT. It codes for CASSERGTITDTQYF.

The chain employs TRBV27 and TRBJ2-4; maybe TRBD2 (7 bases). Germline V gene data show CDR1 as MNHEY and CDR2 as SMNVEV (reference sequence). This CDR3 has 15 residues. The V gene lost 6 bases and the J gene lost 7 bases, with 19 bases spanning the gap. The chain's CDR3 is CASSLGGPGANIQYF. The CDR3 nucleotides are TGTGCCAGCAGCTTGGGGGGGCCTGGGGCTAACATTCAGTACTTC.

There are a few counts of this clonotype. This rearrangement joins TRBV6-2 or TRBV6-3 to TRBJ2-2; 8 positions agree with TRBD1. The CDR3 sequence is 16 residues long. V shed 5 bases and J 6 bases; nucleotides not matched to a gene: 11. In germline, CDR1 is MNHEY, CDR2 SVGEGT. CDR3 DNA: TGTGCCAGCAGTGCCAGAACGGCAGGGGGCCCCGGGGAGCTGTTTTTT. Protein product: CASSARTAGGPGELFF.

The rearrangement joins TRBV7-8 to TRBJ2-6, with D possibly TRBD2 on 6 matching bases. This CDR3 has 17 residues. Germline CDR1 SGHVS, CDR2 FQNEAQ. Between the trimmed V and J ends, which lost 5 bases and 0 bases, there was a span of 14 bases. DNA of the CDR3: TGTGCCAGCAGCCCGGGAGTCTTGAACTCTGGGGCCAACGTCCTGACTTTC. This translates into CASSPGVLNSGANVLTF.

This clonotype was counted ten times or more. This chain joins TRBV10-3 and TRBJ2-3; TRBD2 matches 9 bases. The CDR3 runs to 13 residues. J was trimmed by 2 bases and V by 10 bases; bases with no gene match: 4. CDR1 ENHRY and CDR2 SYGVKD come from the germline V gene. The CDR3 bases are TGTGCCAGCTTAGCGGGGGCCACAGATACGCAGTATTTT. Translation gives CASLAGATDTQYF.

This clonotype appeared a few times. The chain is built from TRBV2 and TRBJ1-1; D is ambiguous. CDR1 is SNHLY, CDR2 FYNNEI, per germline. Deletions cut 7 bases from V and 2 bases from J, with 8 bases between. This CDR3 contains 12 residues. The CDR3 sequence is CASNRVNTEAFF. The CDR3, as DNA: TGTGCCAGCAACCGGGTTAACACTGAAGCTTTCTTT. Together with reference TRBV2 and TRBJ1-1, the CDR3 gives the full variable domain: EPEVTQTPSHQVTQMGQEVILRCVPISNHLYFYWYRQILGQKVEFLVSFYNNEISEKSEIFDDQFSVERPDGSNFTLKIRSTKLEDSAMYFCASNRVNTEAFFGQGTRLTVV.

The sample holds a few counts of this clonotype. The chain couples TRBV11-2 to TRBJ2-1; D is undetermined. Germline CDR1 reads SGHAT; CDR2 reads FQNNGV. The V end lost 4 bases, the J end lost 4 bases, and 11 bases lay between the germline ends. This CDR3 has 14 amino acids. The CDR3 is CASSSPRIYNEQFF. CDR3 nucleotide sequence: TGTGCCAGCAGCTCCCCTCGGATATACAATGAGCAGTTCTTC. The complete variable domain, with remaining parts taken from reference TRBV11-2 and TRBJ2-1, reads EAGVAQSPRYKIIEKRQSVAFWCNPISGHATLYWYQQILGQGPKLLIQFQNNGVVDDSQLPKDRFSAERLKGVDSTLKIQPAKLEDSAVYLCASSSPRIYNEQFFGPGTRLTVL.

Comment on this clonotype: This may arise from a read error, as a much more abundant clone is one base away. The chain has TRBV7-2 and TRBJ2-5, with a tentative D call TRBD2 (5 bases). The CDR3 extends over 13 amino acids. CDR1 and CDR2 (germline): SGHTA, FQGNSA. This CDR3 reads CVSSPDWSKTQYF. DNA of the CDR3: TGTGTCAGCAGCCCGGACTGGAGCAAGACCCAGTACTTC.

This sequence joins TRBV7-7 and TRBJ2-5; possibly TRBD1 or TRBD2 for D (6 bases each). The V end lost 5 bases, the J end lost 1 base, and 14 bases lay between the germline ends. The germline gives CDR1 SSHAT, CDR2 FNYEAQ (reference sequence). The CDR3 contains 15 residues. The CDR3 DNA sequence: TGTGCCAGCAGCCGAGGGGGGTCTATCCAAGAGACCCAGTACTTC. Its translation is CASSRGGSIQETQYF.

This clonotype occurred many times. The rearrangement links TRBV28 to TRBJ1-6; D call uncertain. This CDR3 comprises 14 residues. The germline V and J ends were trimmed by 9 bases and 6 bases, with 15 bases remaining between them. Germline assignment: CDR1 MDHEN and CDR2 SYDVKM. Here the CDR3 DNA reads TGTGCCAGACAATCCGACATGCGTAATTCACCCCTCCACTTT. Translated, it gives CARQSDMRNSPLHF.

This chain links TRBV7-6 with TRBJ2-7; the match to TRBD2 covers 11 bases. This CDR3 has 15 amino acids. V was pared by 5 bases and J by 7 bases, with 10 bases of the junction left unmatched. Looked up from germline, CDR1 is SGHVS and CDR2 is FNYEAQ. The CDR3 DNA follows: TGTGCCAGCAGCAGGCTTAGCGGGGGGGCGCCAGAGCAGTACTTC. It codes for CASSRLSGGAPEQYF.

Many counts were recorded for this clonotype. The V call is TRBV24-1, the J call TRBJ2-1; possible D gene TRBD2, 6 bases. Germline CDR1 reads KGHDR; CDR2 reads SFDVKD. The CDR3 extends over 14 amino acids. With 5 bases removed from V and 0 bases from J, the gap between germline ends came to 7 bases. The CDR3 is CATSGGISYNEQFF. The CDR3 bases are TGTGCCACCAGTGGCGGGATCTCCTACAATGAGCAGTTCTTC.